These 19 T cell receptor beta chains originate from one sample sequenced in a study of blood T cell repertoires in COVID-19. The method was immunoSEQ multiplex PCR; TCRdb's version includes in-frame clones alone and lacks a portion of them. The sample contains about 330,000 clones, about four fifths of which appear only once. The specimen was peripheral blood. The receptors stem from a woman in her 50s with acute or convalescent COVID-19.

The rearrangement uses TRBV9 and TRBJ1-5, with 8 bases aligning to TRBD1. This CDR3 has 15 residues. Germline V CDR1 and CDR2: SGDLS, YYNGEE. The ends lost 2 bases at V and 2 bases at J; junction bases unmatched: 3. CDR3 sequence: CASSVTTGGNQPQHF. In DNA, the CDR3 is TGTGCCAGCAGCGTTACGACAGGGGGCAATCAGCCCCAGCATTTT.

This sequence joins TRBV11-2 and TRBJ1-6, with D possibly matching TRBD1 (6 bases). The V end was cut by 6 bases, the J end by 7 bases, with 13 bases between. Germline CDR1 reads SGHAT; CDR2 reads FQNNGV. There are 14 residues in the CDR3. The CDR3 DNA is TGTGCCAGCAGTCAGGGGTTCGGGAATTCACCCCTCCACTTT. This translates into CASSQGFGNSPLHF.

This clone was seen a single time. This chain links TRBV10-3 with TRBJ1-2, with D tentatively TRBD1 (5 bases). The V and J ends lost 6 bases and 6 bases respectively, with 14 bases between them. The CDR3 is made up of 13 amino acids. CDR1 and CDR2 from the germline V gene are ENHRY and SYGVKD. CDR3 protein: CAIRAGPTNGYTF. CDR3 in DNA: TGTGCCATCAGAGCAGGGCCAACCAATGGCTACACCTTC.

This clone was found once. The chain is built from TRBV7-8 and TRBJ2-7, with TRBD2 matching 7 bases. Trimming at V came to 5 bases and at J to 4 bases, leaving 11 bases not matched to a gene. This CDR3 has 15 amino acids. CDR1 SGHVS and CDR2 FQNEAQ come from the germline V gene. The CDR3 loop is CASSPPAGRQYEQYV. As DNA, the CDR3 is TGTGCCAGCAGCCCCCCAGCGGGGCGACAGTACGAGCAGTACGTC.

This clone is a singleton in its sample. The genes are TRBV15 and TRBJ1-1; no clear D. Germline values: CDR1 LNHNV, CDR2 YYDKDF (reference sequence). This CDR3 has 14 residues. V was pared by 2 bases and J by 9 bases, with 16 bases between. CDR3 in amino acids: CATSRRASGEKAFF. CDR3 nucleotides: TGTGCCACCAGCAGACGCGCTAGCGGGGAAAAAGCTTTCTTT.

This chain uses TRBV25-1 with TRBJ2-2, with D possibly matching TRBD1 (6 bases). Germline lookup yields CDR1 MGHDK and CDR2 SYGVNS. Trimming removed 5 bases from V and 1 base from J, with 17 bases in between. The CDR3 loop spans 17 amino acids. Written as DNA, the CDR3 is TGTGCCAGCAGTATTGGTCCGGGACACCTGAACACCGGGGAGCTGTTTTTT. Its translation: CASSIGPGHLNTGELFF.

V is TRBV7-6 and J is TRBJ2-3, with 9 nucleotides matching TRBD2. This CDR3 has 13 residues. Germline trimming cut 5 bases from V and 4 bases from J; bases unmatched to any gene: 1. Germline V lookup: CDR1 SGHVS, CDR2 FNYEAQ. This chain's CDR3 is CASSRTSADTQYF. The DNA of the CDR3 is TGTGCCAGCAGCCGGACTAGCGCAGATACGCAGTATTTT. The complete variable domain, with remaining parts taken from reference TRBV7-6 and TRBJ2-3, reads GAGVSQSPRYKVTKRGQDVALRCDPISGHVSLYWYRQALGQGPEFLTYFNYEAQQDKSGLPNDRFSAERPEGSISTLTIQRTEQRDSAMYRCASSRTSADTQYFGPGTRLTVL.

The CDR3 sequence: CASSQDRRVRGPATNEKLFF. The CDR3 DNA follows: TGCGCCAGCAGCCAAGATCGGAGAGTGAGGGGGCCTGCAACTAATGAAAAACTGTTTTTT. The chain combines TRBV4-1 with TRBJ1-4; TRBD1 matches at 7 bases. Trimming removed 0 bases from V and 0 bases from J; junction bases left unmatched: 13. This CDR3 region has 20 residues. Germline assignment: CDR1 MGHRA and CDR2 YSYEKL.

The chain combines TRBV4-3 with TRBJ1-3; D might be TRBD1 (5 bases). The germline V and J ends were trimmed by 0 bases and 2 bases, with 8 bases remaining between them. The CDR3 totals 15 residues. Germline assignment: CDR1 LGHNA and CDR2 YSLEER. The CDR3 DNA follows: TGCGCCAGCAGCCAAGATGGGGGGACTGGAAACACCATATATTTT. This translates into CASSQDGGTGNTIYF.

The chain uses TRBV29-1 and TRBJ1-2; TRBD1 matches 10 bases. The CDR3 sequence is 12 residues long. V lost 6 bases to trimming and J lost 7 bases; unmatched junction nucleotides: 5. The V gene's germline CDR1 is SQVTM and CDR2 ANQGSEA. This chain's CDR3 is CSVGQGVGGYTF. CDR3 sequence (DNA): TGCAGCGTCGGACAGGGGGTTGGTGGCTACACCTTC.

This clone was seen at least ten times. The chain carries TRBV27 and TRBJ2-1, with unresolved D. Germline CDR1 is MNHEY and CDR2 is SMNVEV (reference sequence). V gave up 3 bases and J gave up 4 bases, with 7 bases separating them. The CDR3 has 13 amino acids. The CDR3 here is CASSLNQYNEQFF. CDR3 DNA: TGTGCCAGCAGTTTGAATCAGTACAATGAGCAGTTCTTC.

CDR3 sequence: CAWYPGLTTNEKLFF. Here the CDR3 DNA reads TGTGCCTGGTACCCGGGACTTACAACTAATGAAAAACTGTTTTTT. The rearrangement joins TRBV30 to TRBJ1-4; weak D call: TRBD1 (5 bases). This CDR3 is built from 15 residues. CDR1 is GTSNPN and CDR2 is SVGIG in the germline V gene (reference sequence). Deletions cut 5 bases from V and 0 bases from J, with 13 bases between.

J is TRBJ1-3 and V is TRBV7-9; D is unclear. V was pared by 5 bases and J by 0 bases, with 14 bases between. The CDR3 is 16 residues long. Germline CDR1 is SEHNR and CDR2 is FQNEAQ (reference sequence). CDR3 sequence: CASSPSLTASGNTIYF. The CDR3 DNA reads TGTGCCAGCAGCCCCAGCCTAACAGCCTCTGGAAACACCATATATTTT.

The J gene is TRBJ1-3, the V gene TRBV27; 8 bases are shared with TRBD1. CDR3 length equals 16 residues. V gave up 4 bases and J gave up 6 bases; unmatched junction bases: 11. Looked up from germline, CDR1 is MNHEY and CDR2 is SMNVEV (reference sequence). The CDR3 DNA sequence: TGTGCCAGCAGTTCGATCACCGGGACAGGCGTAAACACCATATATTTT. Its protein is CASSSITGTGVNTIYF.

This chain connects TRBV7-9 to TRBJ1-2; possible D gene TRBD1, 6 bases. The germline V and J ends were trimmed by 0 bases and 3 bases, with 14 bases remaining between them. Germline CDR1 SEHNR, CDR2 FQNEAQ (reference sequence). This CDR3 spans 16 amino acids. This chain's CDR3 is CASSLARGARDYGYTF. The CDR3 nucleotides read TGTGCCAGCAGCTTAGCGCGGGGGGCGCGGGACTATGGCTACACCTTC.

This clone appeared a few times. The chain uses TRBV9 and TRBJ2-5; maybe TRBD2 (5 bases). The ends were cut back, 0 bases at V and 5 bases at J, with 11 bases in the middle. The CDR3 contains 14 residues. Germline values: CDR1 SGDLS, CDR2 YYNGEE. CDR3 sequence reads: CASSVAGLGETQYF. In DNA form, the CDR3 reads TGTGCCAGCAGCGTAGCGGGGTTGGGGGAGACCCAGTACTTC.

V is TRBV12-3 or TRBV12-4 and J is TRBJ1-2, with 7 bases lining up with TRBD1. The V segment lost 3 bases and the J segment 5 bases; nucleotides outside the gene matches: 3. The CDR3 loop spans 13 amino acids. The CDR3 region has the DNA TGTGCCAGCAGTTTCGGGACAGCGTATGGCTACACCTTC. Its protein is CASSFGTAYGYTF.

This clone turned up a few times. This rearrangement joins TRBV6-2 or TRBV6-3 to TRBJ2-7, with 9 bases that match TRBD1. The germline gives CDR1 MNHEY, CDR2 SVGEGT. The CDR3 contains 12 residues. J gave up 6 bases and V 6 bases, and 3 bases lay outside the gene matches. The CDR3 protein is CASSRTGAEQYF. CDR3 sequence (DNA): TGTGCCAGCAGCCGGACAGGGGCCGAGCAGTACTTC.

The chain has TRBV11-3 and TRBJ2-1, with TRBD2 identical over 9 bases. The CDR3 totals 15 residues. V was clipped by 1 base and J by 7 bases; unmatched bases: 5. Per germline, CDR1 SGHNT and CDR2 YENEEA. The CDR3, as DNA: TGTGCCAGCAGCTTAGTCGGCGGGAGGGGAAATGAGCAGTTCTTC. It encodes CASSLVGGRGNEQFF.